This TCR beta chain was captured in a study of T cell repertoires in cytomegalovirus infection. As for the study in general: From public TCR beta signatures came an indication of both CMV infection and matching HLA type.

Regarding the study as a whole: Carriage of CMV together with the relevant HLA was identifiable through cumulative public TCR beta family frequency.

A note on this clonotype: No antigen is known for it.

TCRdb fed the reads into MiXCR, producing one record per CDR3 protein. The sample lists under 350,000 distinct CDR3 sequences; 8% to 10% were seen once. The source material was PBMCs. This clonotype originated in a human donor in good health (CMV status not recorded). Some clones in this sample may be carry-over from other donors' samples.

CDR3 sequence: CSARDRDTQYHGYTF. CDR3 coding DNA: TGCAGTGCTAGAGACCGGGACACTCAGTATCATGGCTACACCTTC. J is TRBJ1-2 and V is TRBV20-1; tentative D call: TRBD1 (6 bases). Germline V gives CDR1 DFQATT, CDR2 SNEGSKA (reference sequence). The length of the CDR3 is 15 residues. V was pared by 0 bases and J by 6 bases, with 17 bases between.